The next 15 T cell receptor beta chains were all read from a single sample in a study of cytomegalovirus exposure and HLA in healthy donors. 13 Jbeta primers and 60 Vbeta primers were used for the PCR. Sequencing was performed with immunoSEQ multiplex PCR; in TCRdb, only in-frame clones are kept and a portion is missing. The table lists under 150,000 clones, about 72% of them singletons, with approximately 2% in the top ten. The sample comprised PBMCs. All receptors come from a man aged 35 to 55 in good health and CMV-seronegative.

J is TRBJ1-2 and V is TRBV4-2, with a possible D match to TRBD1 (5 bases). Trimming pared 1 base from V and 1 base from J, leaving 10 bases between. The germline V gene has CDR1 LGHNA and CDR2 YNFKEQ. This CDR3 has 15 residues. CDR3 in amino acids: CASSQALTDNYGYTF. The CDR3 DNA follows: TGTGCCAGCAGCCAAGCCCTGACAGATAACTATGGCTACACCTTC.

This chain joins TRBV6-5 and TRBJ2-7; TRBD2 might be the D (6 bases). The CDR3 loop spans 11 amino acids. V dropped 4 bases and J dropped 7 bases, with 8 bases sitting between them. Germline V gene sequence: CDR1 MNHEY, CDR2 SVGAGI. The CDR3 is CASSSRGEQYF. As DNA, the CDR3 is TGTGCCAGCAGTTCCCGGGGGGAGCAGTACTTC.

This CDR3 reads CASHRSGTEYF. CDR3 bases: TGTGCCAGCCACCGATCCGGGACAGAGTATTTT. The V gene is TRBV6-7, the J gene TRBJ1-3; 7 nucleotides match TRBD1. TRBV6-7 is filed as an ORF, its function uncertain. The CDR3 is 11 residues long. The junction had 11 bases not matched to a gene; V was cut back by 8 bases and J by 16 bases.

The chain uses TRBV5-4 and TRBJ1-2; tentatively, D is TRBD1 (5 bases). V shed 1 base and J shed 10 bases, with 14 bases lying between them. This CDR3 region has 13 residues. Germline V gene lookup returns CDR1 SGHNT and CDR2 YYREEE (reference sequence). The CDR3 reads CASSLIRGGDYTF. For the CDR3, the DNA is TGTGCCAGCAGCTTGATACGGGGGGGTGACTACACCTTC.

The chain has TRBV2 and TRBJ2-1; 7 nucleotides agree with TRBD1. Germline V gives CDR1 SNHLY, CDR2 FYNNEI. The CDR3 is 13 residues long. The J segment lost 4 bases and the V segment lost 11 bases, leaving 8 bases of the junction unmatched. The CDR3 here is CAGSGQFYNEQFF. For the CDR3, the DNA is TGTGCCGGATCGGGACAGTTTTACAATGAGCAGTTCTTC.

V and J are TRBV19 and TRBJ1-5; TRBD1 is a possible D gene (6 bases). The CDR3 is 18 residues long. Trimming removed 4 bases from V and 0 bases from J, with 19 bases in between. Germline loops: CDR1 LNHDA, CDR2 SQIVND (reference sequence). CDR3 residues: CASSTGTPTAYSNQPQHF. CDR3 sequence (DNA): TGTGCCAGTAGTACCGGGACACCGACCGCCTATAGCAATCAGCCCCAGCATTTT.

This clone turned up a few times. CDR3 nucleotide sequence: TGTGCCAGTAGCAGGGGAGGACAGGGTAGTTCCTACGAGCAGTACTTC. It translates to CASSRGGQGSSYEQYF. The J gene is TRBJ2-7, the V gene TRBV19; 8 bases match TRBD1. Germline V lookup: CDR1 LNHDA, CDR2 SQIVND (reference sequence). CDR3 length: 16 residues. V dropped 6 bases and J dropped 1; count of bases not matched to a gene: 11.

This chain links TRBV15 with TRBJ2-1, with D uncertain. The V gene's germline CDR1 is LNHNV and CDR2 YYDKDF (reference sequence). The CDR3 has 16 residues. Between the trimmed V and J ends, which lost 0 bases and 0 bases, there was a span of 9 bases. The CDR3 nucleotides are TGTGCCACCAGCAGAGATCTCCCAGGCTCCTACAATGAGCAGTTCTTC. Amino acid sequence: CATSRDLPGSYNEQFF.

This chain uses TRBV9 with TRBJ1-4; D is perhaps TRBD1 (5 bases). Trimming stripped 3 bases from V and 7 bases from J, with 16 bases between. The CDR3 is 15 residues long. Germline CDR1 reads SGDLS; CDR2 reads YYNGEE. The CDR3 loop is CASSAGERGVEKLFF. The CDR3 DNA is TGTGCCAGCAGCGCGGGGGAACGAGGGGTTGAAAAACTGTTTTTT.

The table lists this clone with a few counts. The rearrangement links TRBV5-1 to TRBJ1-5, with a possible D match to TRBD1 (6 bases). V gave up 0 bases and J gave up 3 bases, with 7 bases separating them. Germline CDR1 is SGHRS and CDR2 is YFSETQ. This CDR3 is built from 14 residues. The CDR3 sequence: CASSLGTANQPQHF. The DNA for the CDR3 is TGCGCCAGCAGCTTGGGGACAGCCAATCAGCCCCAGCATTTT.

The rearrangement uses TRBV29-1 and TRBJ2-7, with 7 bases identical to TRBD1. The CDR3 spans 14 residues. Losses at the gene ends were 6 bases for V and 0 bases for J; bases not matched to a gene: 8. The V gene's germline CDR1 is SQVTM and CDR2 ANQGSEA. CDR3 in DNA: TGCAGCGTCGGCCAGGACAGGAGCTCCTACGAGCAGTACTTC. Its translation: CSVGQDRSSYEQYF.

Only a few counts were recorded for this clone. The CDR3 region has the DNA TGTGCCAGCAGGCCGACTAGCGGGGGGGCCAAAAACATTCAGTACTTC. Translated, it gives CASRPTSGGAKNIQYF. The chain links TRBV2 to TRBJ2-4; 13 nucleotides line up with TRBD2. The length of the CDR3 is 16 residues. Looked up from germline, CDR1 is SNHLY and CDR2 is FYNNEI. V lost 6 bases to trimming and J lost 1 base; unmatched junction nucleotides: 3.

The chain links TRBV6-5 to TRBJ1-1, with D tentatively TRBD1 (5 bases). This CDR3 is built from 13 residues. CDR1 and CDR2 from the germline V gene are MNHEY and SVGAGI. The ends were cut back, 6 bases at V and 10 bases at J, with 18 bases in the middle. CDR3 sequence reads: CASRPNSRVGAFF. The CDR3 DNA reads TGTGCCAGCAGACCAAACAGCAGGGTCGGAGCTTTCTTT.

V and J are TRBV7-8 and TRBJ2-1, with D possibly matching TRBD2 (5 bases). This CDR3 region has 15 residues. Trimming took off 1 base at V and 4 bases at J, with 11 bases between the two ends. CDR1 and CDR2 from the germline V gene are SGHVS and FQNEAQ. The DNA of the CDR3 is TGTGCCAGCAGCTTAGTAAAGCGGAGATACAATGAGCAGTTCTTC. This translates into CASSLVKRRYNEQFF. The full variable domain, its missing parts supplied by reference TRBV7-8 and TRBJ2-1, is GAGVSQSPRYKVAKRGQDVALRCDPISGHVSLFWYQQALGQGPEFLTYFQNEAQLDKSGLPSDRFFAERPEGSVSTLKIQRTQQEDSAVYLCASSLVKRRYNEQFFGPGTRLTVL.

This clone was observed a few times. The rearrangement joins TRBV10-3 to TRBJ1-6; D remains ambiguous. In germline, CDR1 is ENHRY, CDR2 SYGVKD. This CDR3 spans 15 amino acids. V gave up 8 bases and J gave up 7 bases, with 18 bases separating them. The chain's CDR3 is CAISQGQAANSPLHF. The CDR3 DNA reads as TGTGCCATCTCTCAAGGTCAGGCCGCGAATTCACCCCTCCACTTT.